This TCR beta chain was identified during a study of cytomegalovirus exposure and HLA in healthy donors. Study conclusions and caveats: Presence/absence comparisons presumed near-even sequencing depth among donors. Earlier findings revealed that most TCR beta V segments proved productive either about 87% or about 30% of the time. TCR beta V- and J-gene trimming was later associated with a missense DCLRE1C variant.

CDR1 and CDR2 from the germline V gene are LNHDA and SQIVND (reference sequence). With 6 bases clipped from V and 5 bases from J, the junction kept 9 bases outside the gene matches. The CDR3 totals 14 residues. Amplification used 60 Vbeta primers and 13 Jbeta primers. The assay was immunoSEQ multiplex PCR, and TCRdb's table has in-frame clones only and misses some. This table holds roughly 130,000 clones, about 62% found once. On this clone itself: Its antigen is as yet unknown.

Sequencing used PBMCs. The rearrangement uses TRBV19 and TRBJ1-1, with 7 bases lining up with TRBD1. The TCR was taken from a woman in her 40s in good health and CMV-seropositive. The CDR3 loop reads CASSRAGGWTEAFF. CDR3 bases: TGTGCCAGTAGCAGGGCAGGGGGTTGGACTGAAGCTTTCTTT.